Listed below are T cell receptor beta chains from one sample, sequenced in a study of blood T cell repertoires in COVID-19. Assay used: immunoSEQ multiplex PCR; TCRdb lists only in-frame clones, some missing. Of about 330,000 clones listed, roughly 88% are singletons. Sequencing was carried out using PBMCs or T cells enriched from blood (not recorded which). The receptor set was obtained from a man aged 25 to 40 who had recovered from COVID-19. The conserved cysteine and the conserved F or W are not part of the CDR3 here. Fields, in order: CDR3 protein, J gene, V gene, clone size. Size is stated for part of the rows, as once, few or many counts, or as a class when the clone is expanded.

CDR3aa: ASSLLTGAGNTIY; j_gene: TRBJ1-3; v_gene: TRBV7-2; abundance: once
CDR3aa: ASSISGGSSYEQY; j_gene: TRBJ2-7; v_gene: TRBV7-3; abundance: few
CDR3aa: ASKLGQNPAATQY; j_gene: TRBJ2-3; v_gene: TRBV5-1; abundance: NA
CDR3aa: ASSGGALQETQY; j_gene: TRBJ2-5; v_gene: TRBV9; abundance: NA
CDR3aa: ASGAGNTIY; j_gene: TRBJ1-3; v_gene: TRBV28; abundance: few
CDR3aa: ASSTTGGFSGNTIY; j_gene: TRBJ1-3; v_gene: TRBV18; abundance: NA
CDR3aa: ASSGLGGKETQY; j_gene: TRBJ2-5; v_gene: TRBV3-1/TRBV3-2; abundance: NA
CDR3aa: ASELDRDRNTEAF; j_gene: TRBJ1-1; v_gene: TRBV19; abundance: NA
CDR3aa: ASSQDEAGGSGANVLT; j_gene: TRBJ2-6; v_gene: TRBV4-2; abundance: NA
CDR3aa: ASSQLGIGGGENTDTQY; j_gene: TRBJ2-3; v_gene: TRBV3-1/TRBV3-2; abundance: NA
CDR3aa: ASSNFGQRSNEQY; j_gene: TRBJ2-7; v_gene: TRBV11-2; abundance: NA
CDR3aa: ASSYSTGTNTGELF; j_gene: TRBJ2-2; v_gene: TRBV6-5; abundance: NA
CDR3aa: ASSPVEDRGLEQY; j_gene: TRBJ2-7; v_gene: TRBV18; abundance: NA
CDR3aa: ASSTRQGGTGELF; j_gene: TRBJ2-2; v_gene: TRBV11-3; abundance: once
CDR3aa: ASSPLQGRTEAF; j_gene: TRBJ1-1; v_gene: TRBV7-9; abundance: NA
CDR3aa: ASSPRDRGMNTEAF; j_gene: TRBJ1-1; v_gene: TRBV19; abundance: NA
CDR3aa: ASSPWGWTGRSDEQY; j_gene: TRBJ2-7; v_gene: TRBV2; abundance: NA
CDR3aa: ATRTGGNQPQH; j_gene: TRBJ1-5; v_gene: TRBV10-3; abundance: once
CDR3aa: ASSERDSPNYGYT; j_gene: TRBJ1-2; v_gene: TRBV6-1; abundance: NA
CDR3aa: AWSVPGYEQY; j_gene: TRBJ2-7; v_gene: TRBV30; abundance: NA
CDR3aa: ASSIRGLWTGANVLT; j_gene: TRBJ2-6; v_gene: TRBV28; abundance: NA
CDR3aa: ASSLRGSSYLNTEAF; j_gene: TRBJ1-1; v_gene: TRBV7-9; abundance: once
CDR3aa: ATSYSTGRYNEQF; j_gene: TRBJ2-1; v_gene: TRBV6-5; abundance: NA
CDR3aa: ASSFDRHNEQF; j_gene: TRBJ2-1; v_gene: TRBV12-3/TRBV12-4; abundance: NA
CDR3aa: ASWTGGTVQPQH; j_gene: TRBJ1-5; v_gene: TRBV10-2; abundance: NA
CDR3aa: ASSGRGARTDTQY; j_gene: TRBJ2-3; v_gene: TRBV9; abundance: NA
CDR3aa: ASSLDWRGGQETQY; j_gene: TRBJ2-5; v_gene: TRBV11-3; abundance: NA
CDR3aa: ASIPRQSSYEQY; j_gene: TRBJ2-7; v_gene: TRBV6-4; abundance: NA
CDR3aa: ASSLSGRTDTQY; j_gene: TRBJ2-3; v_gene: TRBV7-9; abundance: NA
CDR3aa: ASSEKGNMVEAF; j_gene: TRBJ1-1; v_gene: TRBV2; abundance: NA
CDR3aa: ASRGWGTGDQPQH; j_gene: TRBJ1-5; v_gene: TRBV2; abundance: NA
CDR3aa: ASSDYTPTYEQY; j_gene: TRBJ2-7; v_gene: TRBV6-2/TRBV6-3; abundance: NA
CDR3aa: ASSHQASYNEQF; j_gene: TRBJ2-1; v_gene: TRBV28; abundance: NA
CDR3aa: ASSDSPGQEQY; j_gene: TRBJ2-7; v_gene: TRBV10-1; abundance: NA
CDR3aa: ASSQDQGEDTIY; j_gene: TRBJ1-3; v_gene: TRBV3-1/TRBV3-2; abundance: NA
CDR3aa: ASSLAGTGFTGGYGYT; j_gene: TRBJ1-2; v_gene: TRBV5-1; abundance: NA
CDR3aa: AWGMGTGGGNQPQH; j_gene: TRBJ1-5; v_gene: TRBV30; abundance: NA